Below are 27 T cell receptor beta chains sequenced from a single sample in a study of T cell repertoires in cytomegalovirus infection. These receptors' antigens are unknown. One entry per CDR3 protein, called by TCRdb with MiXCR from the reads. Here the sample spans some 920,000 distinct CDR3 sequences, approximately 30% being singletons. This sample comprised cultured CD8+ T cells from PBMCs, obtained from culture after CMV antigen stimulation. These receptors came from a human donor in good health (CMV status not recorded). Some clones in this sample may be carry-over from other donors' samples.

CDR3 loop: CASSFLWTGRNEQFF. As DNA, the CDR3 is TGTGCCAGCAGCTTCCTCTGGACAGGGCGCAATGAGCAGTTCTTC. J is TRBJ2-1 and V is TRBV5-6; 8 positions match TRBD1. V trimming: 2 bases; J trimming: 6 bases; junction bases outside the gene matches: 7. The CDR3 sequence is 15 residues long. In germline, CDR1 is SGHDT, CDR2 YYEEEE.

This clonotype was recorded many times. The chain combines TRBV5-6 with TRBJ2-1; D not resolved. V was clipped by 0 bases and J by 7 bases, with 8 bases between them. The CDR3 runs 13 residues. The V gene's germline CDR1 is SGHDT and CDR2 YYEEEE. Written as DNA, the CDR3 is TGTGCCAGCAGCTTGGGTTTAAGGAATGAGCAGTTCTTC. Encoded protein: CASSLGLRNEQFF.

This clonotype was seen a few times. The chain uses TRBV14 and TRBJ2-1, with D tentatively TRBD1 or TRBD2 (5 bases each). This CDR3 contains 15 residues. V was clipped by 4 bases and J by 1 base, with 11 bases between them. Per germline, CDR1 SGHDN and CDR2 FVKESK. Written as DNA, the CDR3 is TGTGCCAGCAGCCCCGGGACCCAATCCTACAATGAGCAGTTCTTC. It encodes CASSPGTQSYNEQFF. Full variable domain (missing parts from reference TRBV14 and TRBJ2-1): EAGVTQFPSHSVIEKGQTVTLRCDPISGHDNLYWYRRVMGKEIKFLLHFVKESKQDESGMPNNRFLAERTGGTYSTLKVQPAELEDSGVYFCASSPGTQSYNEQFFGPGTRLTVL.

The chain recombines TRBV5-1 with TRBJ2-5; D is possibly TRBD1 or TRBD2 (6 bases each). The CDR3 runs to 15 residues. V was cut by 4 bases and J by 3 bases, with 16 bases left in between. The germline gives CDR1 SGHRS, CDR2 YFSETQ. The CDR3 sequence: CASSVPTRGEETQYF. The CDR3 DNA reads as TGCGCCAGCAGCGTACCGACAAGGGGGGAAGAGACCCAGTACTTC.

The chain has TRBV6-2 or TRBV6-3 and TRBJ2-5; tentatively, D is TRBD2 (7 bases). V lost 5 bases and J 0 bases, leaving 16 bases between the germline ends. The CDR3 runs 16 residues. The germline CDR1 and CDR2 sequences are MNHEY and SVGEGT. The CDR3 DNA sequence: TGTGCCAGCAGTCCTTTGTGGGGGGGGCACCAAGAGACCCAGTACTTC. Translating it yields CASSPLWGGHQETQYF.

This clonotype has ten or more counts. The chain employs TRBV7-6 and TRBJ1-4, with D tentatively TRBD1 (6 bases). The CDR3 covers 16 residues. Germline V gene lookup returns CDR1 SGHVS and CDR2 FNYEAQ. Trimming took off 1 base at V and 5 bases at J, with 14 bases between the two ends. The DNA for the CDR3 is TGTGCCAGCAGCTTAGGCGGGGGTGGGGGCAATGAAAAACTGTTTTTT. It is translated as CASSLGGGGGNEKLFF. Together with reference TRBV7-6 and TRBJ1-4, the CDR3 gives the full variable domain: GAGVSQSPRYKVTKRGQDVALRCDPISGHVSLYWYRQALGQGPEFLTYFNYEAQQDKSGLPNDRFSAERPEGSISTLTIQRTEQRDSAMYRCASSLGGGGGNEKLFFGSGTQLSVL.

V usage is TRBV20-1 and J usage is TRBJ1-4, with 12 bases that match TRBD1. Germline V gives CDR1 DFQATT, CDR2 SNEGSKA (reference sequence). Trimming removed 3 bases from V and 5 bases from J; junction bases left unmatched: 7. This CDR3 is 16 amino acids long. The CDR3 bases are TGCAGTGCTAGTTCGGGGACAGGGGGCGTCAATGAAAAACTGTTTTTT. It encodes CSASSGTGGVNEKLFF.

This sequence joins TRBV6-1 and TRBJ1-1; tentatively, D is TRBD1 (6 bases). CDR1 is MNHNS, CDR2 SASEGT, per germline. The CDR3 is 15 residues long. Trimming left V 3 bases short and J 4 bases short, with 15 bases between. The CDR3 loop is CASSDLGQSGTEAFF. CDR3 in DNA: TGTGCCAGCAGTGATTTAGGACAGTCGGGCACTGAAGCTTTCTTT.

V gene TRBV9 combines with J gene TRBJ1-2; TRBD1 matches 10 bases. Germline trimming cut 3 bases from V and 4 bases from J; bases unmatched to any gene: 9. This CDR3 spans 16 amino acids. Germline V gene sequence: CDR1 SGDLS, CDR2 YYNGEE. CDR3 coding DNA: TGTGCCAGCAGCGAGGGATGGACAGGGGGTCTCTATGGCTACACCTTC. Residues: CASSEGWTGGLYGYTF. The variable domain in full, with the rest retrieved from reference TRBV9 and TRBJ1-2, is DSGVTQTPKHLITATGQRVTLRCSPRSGDLSVYWYQQSLDQGLQFLIQYYNGEERAKGNILERFSAQQFPDLHSELNLSSLELGDSALYFCASSEGWTGGLYGYTFGSGTRLTVV.

This clonotype has a handful of counts. The chain recombines TRBV12-3 or TRBV12-4 with TRBJ1-1; D not resolved. Trimming stripped 3 bases from V and 1 base from J, with 9 bases between. This CDR3 contains 14 residues. This chain's CDR3 is CASSFSMENTEAFF. CDR3 DNA sequence: TGTGCCAGCAGTTTTTCTATGGAGAACACTGAAGCTTTCTTT.

The CDR3 is CATSESTGGEAFF. Written as DNA, the CDR3 is TGTGCCACCAGTGAGTCGACAGGGGGGGAGGCTTTCTTT. V gene TRBV24-1 combines with J gene TRBJ1-1; 9 nucleotides agree with TRBD1. V lost 4 bases and J lost 11; bases outside the gene matches: 7. This CDR3 region has 13 residues. Germline CDR1 KGHDR, CDR2 SFDVKD.

This clonotype was seen once. The CDR3 here is CASSPDHQGETQYF. CDR3 nucleotides: TGTGCCAGCAGCCCCGACCACCAAGGAGAGACCCAGTACTTC. This rearrangement joins TRBV12-3 or TRBV12-4 to TRBJ2-5; D is uncertain. This CDR3 is built from 14 residues. V was cut by 6 bases and J by 4 bases, with 15 bases left in between.

This clonotype was recorded a few times. The V and J genes are TRBV6-5 and TRBJ1-1, with D unclear. V lost 8 bases to trimming and J lost 2 bases, with 12 bases between them. CDR1 is MNHEY, CDR2 SVGAGI, per germline. The CDR3 is 13 residues long. In nucleotides, the CDR3 is TGTGCCAGCGGACCGGGAGCAAACACTGAAGCTTTCTTT. It translates to CASGPGANTEAFF.

Comment on this clonotype: A junction boundary mismatches the germline segment, possibly from a read error. The gene calls are TRBV7-6 and TRBJ1-1, with 7 bases that match TRBD1. Germline-derived CDR1 and CDR2 are SGHVS and FNYEAQ. The CDR3 covers 16 residues. CDR3 in amino acids: CVSSLGPGQRNTEAFF. CDR3 bases: TGTGTCAGCAGCTTGGGGCCGGGACAGAGGAACACTGAAGCTTTCTTT. Full variable domain (outside the CDR3, taken from reference TRBV7-6 and TRBJ1-1): GAGVSQSPRYKVTKRGQDVALRCDPISGHVSLYWYRQALGQGPEFLTYFNYEAQQDKSGLPNDRFSAERPEGSISTLTIQRTEQRDSAMYRCVSSLGPGQRNTEAFFGQGTRLTVV.

This clonotype has just a few counts. The chain employs TRBV15 and TRBJ2-3; 7 nucleotides align to TRBD1. This CDR3 comprises 15 residues. Germline CDR1 LNHNV, CDR2 YYDKDF (reference sequence). V gave up 5 bases and J gave up 1 base; unmatched junction bases: 6. The CDR3 DNA follows: TGTGCCACCAGCTTGCCCGGACAGGGCACAGATACGCAGTATTTT. This codes for CATSLPGQGTDTQYF.

The J gene is TRBJ1-5, the V gene TRBV7-9; 7 bases are shared with TRBD1. This CDR3 is built from 14 residues. In germline, CDR1 is SEHNR, CDR2 FQNEAQ (reference sequence). V lost 5 bases to trimming and J lost 5 bases; unmatched junction nucleotides: 6. The CDR3 protein is CASSKQGRDQPQHF. In DNA, the CDR3 is TGTGCCAGCAGCAAACAGGGGCGGGATCAGCCCCAGCATTTT.

The V gene is TRBV6-2 or TRBV6-3, the J gene TRBJ2-1; no clear D. The CDR3 contains 15 residues. The germline V gene has CDR1 MNHEY and CDR2 SVGEGT. V was pared by 6 bases and J by 5 bases, with 17 bases between. The CDR3 DNA is TGTGCCAGCAGCCACGACACGGCTCCCGACAATGAGCAGTTCTTC. As protein: CASSHDTAPDNEQFF.

This clonotype has ten or more counts. The V call is TRBV7-9, the J call TRBJ1-2, with a weak D call TRBD1 (5 bases). V was trimmed by 8 bases and J by 4 bases, leaving 26 bases between them. The CDR3 is 17 residues long. The germline V gene encodes CDR1 SEHNR and CDR2 FQNEAQ (reference sequence). DNA of the CDR3: TGTGCCAGCTACAAGCCACCTGACACTGGGGGAAGCTATGGCTACACCTTC. Its protein product is CASYKPPDTGGSYGYTF.

The chain couples TRBV7-2 to TRBJ2-3; possibly TRBD1 or TRBD2 for D (5 bases each). Looked up from germline, CDR1 is SGHTA and CDR2 is FQGNSA. This CDR3 is 14 amino acids long. Trimming stripped 5 bases from V and 5 bases from J, with 14 bases between. As DNA, the CDR3 is TGTGCCAGCAGCCCCTGGGGGTCGGTAGATACGCAGTATTTT. Protein product: CASSPWGSVDTQYF.

A remark on this clonotype: Possible read error: a much larger clone is one base away. The chain joins TRBV7-2 to TRBJ2-2; perhaps TRBD1 as D (5 bases). Germline V CDR1 and CDR2: SGHTA, FQGNSA. This CDR3 has 15 amino acids. CDR3 nucleotides: TGTGTCAGCAGCCAGTACATGGACAATACCGGGGAGCTGTTTTTT. Protein sequence: CVSSQYMDNTGELFF.

The J gene is TRBJ2-5, the V gene TRBV25-1; perhaps TRBD1 as D (5 bases). Germline V gene sequence: CDR1 MGHDK, CDR2 SYGVNS. This CDR3 is built from 14 residues. V was clipped by 1 base and J by 5 bases, with 11 bases between them. The CDR3 region has the DNA TGTGCCAGCAGTGAATTTGGCAGGGTGGAGACCCAGTACTTC. Translated, it gives CASSEFGRVETQYF.

In the case of this clonotype: At one end the junction does not follow the germline gene, possibly because of a read error. The chain carries TRBV25-1 and TRBJ1-1; D is uncertain. The CDR3 spans 11 residues. The germline V gene encodes CDR1 MGHDK and CDR2 SYGVNS. The CDR3 sequence: CVSSAGTEAFF. CDR3 sequence (DNA): TGTGTCAGCAGTGCAGGAACTGAAGCTTTCTTT.

The rearrangement uses TRBV7-6 and TRBJ1-1, with D uncertain. CDR3 length: 11 residues. Deletions cut 11 bases from V and 7 bases from J, with 14 bases between. Germline CDR1 is SGHVS and CDR2 is FNYEAQ. CDR3 bases: TGTGCCTCTCGCGGGGTGTTTGAAGCTTTCTTT. Its protein is CASRGVFEAFF.

This chain uses TRBV28 with TRBJ1-1, with no clear D. Per germline, CDR1 MDHEN and CDR2 SYDVKM. The V and J ends lost 7 bases and 1 base respectively, with 10 bases between them. This CDR3 is 13 amino acids long. CDR3 coding DNA: TGTGCCAGCATCGTCCAGGCGAACACTGAAGCTTTCTTT. This gives the protein CASIVQANTEAFF.

V usage is TRBV6-1 and J usage is TRBJ2-1; D might be TRBD2 (7 bases). Trimming pared 7 bases from V and 8 bases from J, leaving 18 bases between. The germline CDR1 and CDR2 sequences are MNHNS and SASEGT. The CDR3 length is 14 residues. The CDR3 spells CASMRGGAVDEQFF. The CDR3 DNA sequence: TGTGCCAGCATGAGGGGGGGGGCGGTCGATGAGCAGTTCTTC.

The rearrangement links TRBV28 to TRBJ2-3, with D hard to call. This CDR3 is 15 amino acids long. The V gene's germline CDR1 is MDHEN and CDR2 SYDVKM. Trimming removed 3 bases from V and 2 bases from J, with 12 bases in between. CDR3 residues: CASSFVTIPTDTQYF. CDR3 nucleotides: TGTGCCAGCAGTTTTGTAACCATACCCACAGATACGCAGTATTTT.

This clonotype has a handful of counts. V is TRBV10-3 and J is TRBJ2-2, with D maybe TRBD1 (5 bases). The CDR3 is 16 amino acids. Between the trimmed V and J ends, which lost 2 bases and 4 bases, there was a span of 14 bases. Germline V gives CDR1 ENHRY, CDR2 SYGVKD. CDR3 nucleotide sequence: TGTGCCATCAGTGAGGTCCCAGGGCTGAGCACCGGGGAGCTGTTTTTT. This codes for CAISEVPGLSTGELFF.